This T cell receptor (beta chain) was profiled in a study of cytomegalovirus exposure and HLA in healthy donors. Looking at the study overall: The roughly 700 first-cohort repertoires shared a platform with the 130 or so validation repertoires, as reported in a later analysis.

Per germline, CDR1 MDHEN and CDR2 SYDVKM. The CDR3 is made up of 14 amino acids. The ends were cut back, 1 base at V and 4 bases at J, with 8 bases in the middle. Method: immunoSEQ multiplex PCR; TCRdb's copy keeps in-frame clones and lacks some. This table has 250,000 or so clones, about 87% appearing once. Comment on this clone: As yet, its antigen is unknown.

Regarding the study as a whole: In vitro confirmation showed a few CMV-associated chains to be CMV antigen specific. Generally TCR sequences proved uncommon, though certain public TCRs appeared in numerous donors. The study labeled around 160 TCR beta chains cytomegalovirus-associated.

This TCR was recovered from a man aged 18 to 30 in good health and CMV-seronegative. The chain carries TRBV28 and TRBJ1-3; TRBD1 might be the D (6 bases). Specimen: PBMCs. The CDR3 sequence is CASSLSGDGNTIYF. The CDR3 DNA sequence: TGTGCCAGCAGTTTATCAGGGGACGGAAACACCATATATTTT.